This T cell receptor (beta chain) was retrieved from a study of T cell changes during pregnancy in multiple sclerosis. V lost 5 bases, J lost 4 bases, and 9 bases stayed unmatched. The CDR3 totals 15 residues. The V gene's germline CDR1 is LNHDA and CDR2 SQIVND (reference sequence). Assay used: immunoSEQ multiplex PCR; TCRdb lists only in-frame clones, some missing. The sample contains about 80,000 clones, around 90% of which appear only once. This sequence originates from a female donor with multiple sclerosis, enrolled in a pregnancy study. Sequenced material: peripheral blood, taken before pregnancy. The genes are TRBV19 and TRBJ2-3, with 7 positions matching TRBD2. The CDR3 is CASSGEGWAPDTQYF. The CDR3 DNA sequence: TGTGCCAGTAGTGGGGAGGGTTGGGCCCCAGATACGCAGTATTTT.